Listed here are 2 T cell receptor beta chains from one sample, sequenced in a study of T cells in Graves' hyperthyroidism and ophthalmopathy. Regions amplified from RNA transcripts were the TCR beta CDR3 regions. A first-round RT-PCR of the TCR CDR3 used the HTBI primer set. TCRdb passed the multiplex PCR reads through MiXCR, listing each CDR3 protein once. The table records roughly 660,000 distinct CDR3 sequences, around 15% of them present only once. The specimen sequenced was blood. The receptors were gathered from a man aged 45-65 years with Graves' hyperthyroidism.

This clonotype was recorded many times. V and J are TRBV13 and TRBJ1-2; a weak D match, TRBD1 (6 bases). V was trimmed by 3 bases and J by 1 base, leaving 18 bases between them. The CDR3 is made up of 17 amino acids. The germline gives CDR1 PRHDT, CDR2 FYEKMQ (reference sequence). CDR3 protein: CASSFKLGGANNYGYTF. The DNA of the CDR3 is TGTGCCAGCAGCTTCAAGCTGGGGGGGGCTAATAACTATGGCTACACCTTC.

There are many counts of this clonotype. The chain links TRBV28 to TRBJ2-3, with D perhaps TRBD1 or TRBD2 (5 bases each). CDR3 length: 16 amino acids. The germline V gene encodes CDR1 MDHEN and CDR2 SYDVKM. V lost 5 bases, J lost 3 bases, and 18 bases lay in between. The CDR3 nucleotides are TGTGCCAGCAGTCCCACCCGGTTCAGGGAGACAGATACGCAGTATTTT. It encodes CASSPTRFRETDTQYF.